The 14 T cell receptor beta chains presented below share a single source sample, sequenced in a study of Ad26.COV2.S vaccination and SARS-CoV-2 variants. Measured with immunoSEQ multiplex PCR; TCRdb has only the in-frame clones, and not every one. The profile shows around 250,000 clones, roughly 89% of them singletons. The treatment was: over 15 received Ad26.COV2.S at low or high dose, single or two shots; 5 received placebo; per-sample allocation not given. The samples were gathered on day 63 after the first injection of vaccine or placebo. Sequenced here: peripheral blood, sampled in a trial of Ad26.COV2.S vaccine versus placebo. The receptors derive from a person between 18 and 65 years old who received the Ad26.COV2.S COVID-19 vaccine or a placebo.

V and J are TRBV19 and TRBJ1-2; TRBD1 aligns across 8 bases. From germline, CDR1 is LNHDA and CDR2 SQIVND (reference sequence). With 7 bases clipped from V and 8 bases from J, the junction kept 15 bases outside the gene matches. This CDR3 comprises 15 residues. CDR3: CASKDLDRVRSGYTF. CDR3 bases: TGTGCCAGTAAGGATCTGGACAGGGTAAGAAGCGGCTACACCTTC.

The chain combines TRBV19 with TRBJ1-5; unclear D gene. Trimming pared 1 base from V and 10 bases from J, leaving 17 bases between. Germline V CDR1 and CDR2: LNHDA, SQIVND (reference sequence). The CDR3 contains 15 residues. The DNA for the CDR3 is TGTGCCAGTAGTATAGCCGGCGGCAGCAGAGGACCCCAGCATTTT. As protein: CASSIAGGSRGPQHF.

The V call is TRBV30, the J call TRBJ2-3; perhaps TRBD1 as D (6 bases). V lost 2 bases to trimming and J lost 5 bases, with 14 bases between them. The germline V gene has CDR1 GTSNPN and CDR2 SVGIG (reference sequence). The CDR3 spans 14 residues. For the CDR3, the DNA is TGTGCCTGGAGTAGACAGGTTAATGTAGATACGCAGTATTTT. Translated, it gives CAWSRQVNVDTQYF.

The table lists this clone with a count of one. The chain uses TRBV9 and TRBJ2-2, with 11 bases matching TRBD2. There are 17 residues in the CDR3. Trimming took 2 bases from V and 1 from J; bases not matched to a gene: 4. Germline CDR1 and CDR2: SGDLS and YYNGEE. CDR3 nucleotides: TGTGCCAGCAGCGTGAATAGCGGGGGGGTGAACACCGGGGAGCTGTTTTTT. This encodes CASSVNSGGVNTGELFF. Full variable domain (missing parts from reference TRBV9 and TRBJ2-2): DSGVTQTPKHLITATGQRVTLRCSPRSGDLSVYWYQQSLDQGLQFLIQYYNGEERAKGNILERFSAQQFPDLHSELNLSSLELGDSALYFCASSVNSGGVNTGELFFGEGSRLTVL.

The CDR3 region has the DNA TGCGCCAGCAGCTTGACTAGCGGGAGCCTTGAGCAGTTCTTC. Its protein product is CASSLTSGSLEQFF. The chain links TRBV5-1 to TRBJ2-1; 11 bases fit TRBD2. The V segment lost 1 base and the J segment 9 bases; nucleotides outside the gene matches: 3. This CDR3 spans 14 amino acids. The germline V gene has CDR1 SGHRS and CDR2 YFSETQ.

The chain joins TRBV4-1 to TRBJ2-7; 10 positions match TRBD1. CDR3 size: 15 residues. V shed 1 base and J 4 bases; nucleotides not matched to a gene: 4. The germline gives CDR1 MGHRA, CDR2 YSYEKL. CDR3 coding DNA: TGCGCCAGCAGCCAAGGCGGGACAGGGGTATACGAGCAGTACTTC. Its translation is CASSQGGTGVYEQYF.

The rearrangement links TRBV12-3 or TRBV12-4 to TRBJ1-1; 7 positions match TRBD1. Trimming at V came to 6 bases and at J to 6 bases, leaving 7 bases not matched to a gene. There are 13 residues in the CDR3. The chain's CDR3 is CASRRQGEPEAFF. The CDR3 DNA is TGTGCCAGCAGGAGACAGGGTGAACCTGAAGCTTTCTTT.

V is TRBV5-1 and J is TRBJ1-1, with D maybe TRBD1 (5 bases). CDR3 length: 14 residues. The germline gives CDR1 SGHRS, CDR2 YFSETQ. V shed 0 bases and J shed 6 bases, with 12 bases lying between them. The CDR3 coding sequence is TGCGCCAGCAGCTTGGAGGCCAGGGAGGCTGAAGCTTTCTTT. Protein sequence: CASSLEAREAEAFF.

V gene TRBV5-6 combines with J gene TRBJ2-7; 7 bases fit TRBD1. Germline V gene sequence: CDR1 SGHDT, CDR2 YYEEEE. Losses at the gene ends were 4 bases for V and 4 bases for J; bases not matched to a gene: 8. This CDR3 has 14 residues. Here the CDR3 reads CASSRRDRDYEQYV. CDR3 in DNA: TGTGCCAGCAGCCGAAGGGACAGAGATTACGAGCAGTACGTC.

The rearrangement uses TRBV6-6 and TRBJ2-7; D call uncertain. The germline V gene encodes CDR1 MNHNY and CDR2 SVGAGI (reference sequence). The CDR3 covers 15 residues. Trimming shortened V by 1 base and J by 1 base, and 11 bases separated the two germline ends. The CDR3 DNA is TGTGCCAGCAGTTACTACTGGGATTCGTCCTACGAGCAGTACTTC. Its protein is CASSYYWDSSYEQYF.

CDR3 nucleotides: TGTGCCAGCAGCTTCAAGCGAGGAATTGGAAGTCAGCCCCAGCATTTT. Its translation is CASSFKRGIGSQPQHF. The genes are TRBV7-8 and TRBJ1-5; D uncertain. V shed 3 bases and J shed 6 bases, with 18 bases lying between them. Germline loops: CDR1 SGHVS, CDR2 FQNEAQ. The CDR3 is 16 amino acids.

The genes are TRBV7-8 and TRBJ2-5; 9 nucleotides line up with TRBD2. The V gene end was trimmed by 5 bases and the J gene end by 4 bases; junction bases not matched to a gene: 11. Germline V CDR1 and CDR2: SGHVS, FQNEAQ. This CDR3 has 16 amino acids. For the CDR3, the DNA is TGTGCCAGCAGCCTAAACGGCGGGGGGGCTATAGAGACCCAGTACTTC. It is translated as CASSLNGGGAIETQYF.

The chain links TRBV6-2 or TRBV6-3 to TRBJ2-1; D gene uncertain. The ends were cut back, 2 bases at V and 6 bases at J, with 11 bases in the middle. In germline, CDR1 is MNHEY, CDR2 SVGEGT. The CDR3 spans 14 residues. CDR3 region: CASSYDDHTNEQFF. The CDR3 nucleotides are TGTGCCAGCAGTTACGACGACCACACCAATGAGCAGTTCTTC.

The V gene is TRBV20-1, the J gene TRBJ2-7; D is perhaps TRBD2 (5 bases). This CDR3 is 13 amino acids long. The germline V gene has CDR1 DFQATT and CDR2 SNEGSKA (reference sequence). With 3 bases removed from V and 1 base from J, the gap between germline ends came to 10 bases. The DNA for the CDR3 is TGCAGTGCTAGTGGAGGAGCATCCTACGAGCAGTACGTC. This codes for CSASGGASYEQYV.